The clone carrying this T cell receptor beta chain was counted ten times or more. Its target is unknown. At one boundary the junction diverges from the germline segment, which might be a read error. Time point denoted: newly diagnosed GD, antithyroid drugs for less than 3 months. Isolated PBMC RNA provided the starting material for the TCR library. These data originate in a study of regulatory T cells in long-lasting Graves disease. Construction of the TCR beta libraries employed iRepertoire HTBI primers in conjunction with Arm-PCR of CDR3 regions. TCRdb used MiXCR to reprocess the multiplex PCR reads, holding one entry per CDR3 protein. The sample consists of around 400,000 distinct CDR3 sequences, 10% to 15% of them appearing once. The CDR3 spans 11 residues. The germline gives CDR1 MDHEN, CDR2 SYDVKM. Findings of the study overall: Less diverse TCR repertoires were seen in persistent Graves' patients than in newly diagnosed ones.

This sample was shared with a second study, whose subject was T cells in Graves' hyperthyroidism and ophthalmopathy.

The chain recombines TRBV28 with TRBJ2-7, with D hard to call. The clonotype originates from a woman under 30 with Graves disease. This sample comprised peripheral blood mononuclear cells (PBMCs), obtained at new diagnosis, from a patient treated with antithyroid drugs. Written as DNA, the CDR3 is TGTGCCAGCAGTTCGCCCTACGAGCAGTGCTTC. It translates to CASSSPYEQCF.